In this sample, the clone carrying this T cell receptor beta chain turned up once. The antigen is not known. The data were obtained in a study of OX40 agonist ivuxolimab in advanced cancers. TCRdb's table, derived via immunoSEQ multiplex PCR, lists solely in-frame clones and lacks some. The repertoire consists of about 40,000 clones, with approximately 90% occurring once and the leading ten covering around 25%. Study findings and constraints: Normalized T-cell clonal expansion was also low in a subset of nonresponders.

This CDR3 is 15 amino acids long. Per germline, CDR1 LNHDA and CDR2 SQIVND (reference sequence). V dropped 7 bases and J dropped 5; count of bases not matched to a gene: 6. Patients were ruled out by autoimmune disease history or systemic immunosuppression. The material was CD4+ or CD8+ T cells sorted from blood, obtained in a trial of the OX40 agonist ivuxolimab. This receptor was identified in an adult with an advanced solid tumor such as melanoma, head and neck, liver or kidney cancer. The gene calls are TRBV19 and TRBJ2-1; 12 nucleotides match TRBD2. The CDR3 loop reads CASKGLAGGNNEQFF. CDR3 DNA: TGTGCCAGTAAGGGCCTAGCGGGAGGGAACAATGAGCAGTTCTTC.